Shown below are 2 T cell receptor beta chains from a single sample sequenced in a study of blood T cell repertoires in COVID-19. The data were produced by immunoSEQ multiplex PCR, yet TCRdb's version contains in-frame clones alone and is incomplete. Counted here are a few hundred thousand clones, around 87% occurring once; the ten biggest clones make up roughly 6.4%. Sample: peripheral blood. The receptor set was obtained from a man aged 60-69 years who had recovered from COVID-19.

The J gene is TRBJ2-7, the V gene TRBV5-1; D might be TRBD2 (5 bases). Germline V gene lookup returns CDR1 SGHRS and CDR2 YFSETQ. V lost 4 bases, J lost 5 bases, and 16 bases lay in between. The CDR3 runs to 14 residues. This CDR3 reads CASSLNSVRDEQYF. The CDR3 bases are TGCGCCAGCAGCCTTAATAGCGTTCGAGACGAGCAGTACTTC.

The chain employs TRBV6-6 and TRBJ2-5; 7 positions match TRBD1. This CDR3 contains 15 residues. The germline gives CDR1 MNHNY, CDR2 SVGAGI (reference sequence). Trimming cost V 6 bases and J 0 bases; bases outside gene matches: 7. CDR3 residues: CASRTLQGYQETQYF. The CDR3 DNA is TGTGCCAGCAGGACGCTACAGGGGTACCAAGAGACCCAGTACTTC.